This T cell receptor (beta chain) was sequenced in a study of beta chain features in type 1 diabetes. Study in general: Investigators examined some 110,000,000 sorted cells across all samples.

Expressed TCRB transcripts were sequenced because the isolated RNA had all been reverse transcribed beforehand. Mean read depth for naive, central memory and regulatory T cell samples was about 3.4 million reads. Method: immunoSEQ multiplex PCR; TCRdb's copy keeps in-frame clones and lacks some. Of about 180,000 clones detected, 7% to 9% appear once; the ten largest clones hold approximately 0.54%. Worth noting for this clone: Its antigen is not known.

V shed 7 bases, J shed 8 bases, and the junction held 17 bases outside the gene matches. Looked up from germline, CDR1 is SQVTM and CDR2 is ANQGSEA. The CDR3 runs 15 residues. Study-level findings and limits: There was a moderate but significant shortening of TCRB CDR3s in all four CD4+ subsets of Type 1 diabetes patients. In the patient group, naive, central memory and Treg TCRB repertoires seemed more alike than in the healthy donor group. There was a possibility that cDNA sequencing over-represented cells with high TCR expression.

Sequencing was done on a sample of central memory CD4+ T cells from blood. This receptor was taken from a man between 18 and 35 years old with type 1 diabetes. The chain is built from TRBV29-1 and TRBJ1-1, with TRBD1 identical over 9 bases. Here the CDR3 DNA reads TGCAGCGCCCCACGAAGGAACAGGGGGCTGCAGGAAGCTTTCTTT. Its protein is CSAPRRNRGLQEAFF.